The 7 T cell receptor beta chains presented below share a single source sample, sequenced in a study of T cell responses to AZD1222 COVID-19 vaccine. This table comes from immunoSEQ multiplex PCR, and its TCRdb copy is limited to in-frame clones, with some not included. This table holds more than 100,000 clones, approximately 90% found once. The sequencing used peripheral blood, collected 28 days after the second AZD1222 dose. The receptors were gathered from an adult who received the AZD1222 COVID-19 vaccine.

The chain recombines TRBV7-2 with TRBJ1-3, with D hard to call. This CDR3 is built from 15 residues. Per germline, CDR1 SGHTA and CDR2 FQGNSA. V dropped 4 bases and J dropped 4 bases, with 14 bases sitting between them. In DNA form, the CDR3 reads TGTGCCAGCAGCTCCACAGTTTTAGGAGGAAACACCATATATTTT. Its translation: CASSSTVLGGNTIYF.

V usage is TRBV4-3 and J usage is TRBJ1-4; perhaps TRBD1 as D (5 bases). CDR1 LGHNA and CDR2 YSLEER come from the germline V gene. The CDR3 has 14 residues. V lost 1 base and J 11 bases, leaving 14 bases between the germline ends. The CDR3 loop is CASSQGGDHRKLFF. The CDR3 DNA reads TGCGCCAGCAGCCAAGGGGGGGACCATAGGAAACTGTTTTTT.

For the CDR3, the DNA is TGTGCCAGCAGTATCCGGACAGGGCATGGCTACACCTTC. Amino acids: CASSIRTGHGYTF. The rearrangement links TRBV6-5 to TRBJ1-2; 8 bases are a match to TRBD1. V was clipped by 5 bases and J by 6 bases; unmatched bases: 5. The CDR3 has 13 amino acids. Germline lookup yields CDR1 MNHEY and CDR2 SVGAGI.

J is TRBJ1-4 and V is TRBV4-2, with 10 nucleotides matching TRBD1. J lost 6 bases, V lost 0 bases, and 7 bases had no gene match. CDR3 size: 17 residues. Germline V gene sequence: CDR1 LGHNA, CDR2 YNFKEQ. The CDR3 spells CASSQDRTGGGDEKLFF. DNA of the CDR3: TGTGCCAGCAGCCAAGATAGGACAGGGGGAGGGGATGAAAAACTGTTTTTT.

CDR3 sequence reads: CSVRGSIPEAFF. The DNA of the CDR3 is TGCAGCGTTCGGGGGAGTATCCCTGAAGCTTTCTTT. The chain recombines TRBV29-1 with TRBJ1-1; maybe TRBD1 (5 bases). V was trimmed by 5 bases and J by 6 bases, leaving 13 bases between them. CDR1 SQVTM and CDR2 ANQGSEA come from the germline V gene. The CDR3 sequence is 12 residues long.

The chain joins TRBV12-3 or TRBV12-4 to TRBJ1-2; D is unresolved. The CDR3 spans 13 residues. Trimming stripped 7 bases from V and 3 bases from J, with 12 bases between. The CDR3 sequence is CASMGGVDYGYTF. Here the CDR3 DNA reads TGTGCCAGCATGGGTGGTGTAGACTATGGCTACACCTTC.

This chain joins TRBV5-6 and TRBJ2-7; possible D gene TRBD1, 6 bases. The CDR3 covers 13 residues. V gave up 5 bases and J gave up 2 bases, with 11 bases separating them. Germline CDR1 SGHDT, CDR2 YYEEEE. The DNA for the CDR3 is TGTGCCAGCAGGACTACAGGGACCTACGAGCAGTACTTC. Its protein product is CASRTTGTYEQYF. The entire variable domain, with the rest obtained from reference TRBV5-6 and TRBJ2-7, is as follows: DAGVTQSPTHLIKTRGQQVTLRCSPKSGHDTVSWYQQALGQGPQFIFQYYEEEERQRGNFPDRFSGHQFPNYSSELNVNALLLGDSALYLCASRTTGTYEQYFGPGTRLTVT.